This T cell receptor beta chain was documented in a study of radiotherapy plus CTLA-4 blockade in lung cancer (dated by TCRdb to the late 2010s). Regarding the research as a whole: Objective responses occurred in approximately 19% of enrolled patients, and 30% to 40% achieved disease control. Overall study results and their limits: After treatment with radiotherapy and ipilimumab, TCR clones that originated in tumors expanded in peripheral blood. Early dynamic changes in blood T cell clones, together with increased serum interferon-beta after radiation, were reported as the strongest predictors of response.

The CDR3, from cysteine to phenylalanine, totals 15 residues. The entry retains the CDR3 DNA only, 45 bases that are in frame from base 1. CDR1 and CDR2 are drawn from the germline V gene: SNHLY, FYNNEI. V lost 4 bases and J lost 5 bases, and the count of bases not matched to a germline gene is 6. About this clone: No antigen is known for it. No qualities accompany the bases; no much larger clone lies one base away.

The library was obtained by the immunoSEQ multiplex PCR assay. TCRdb took over this immuneACCESS table, retaining in-frame rearrangements with V and J assigned. Such tables are incomplete; in checked studies, under half of the missing clones stem from an unresolved V gene, and the remainder is unexplained. This sample has tens of thousands of clones in its table, and roughly four fifths of those were observed once. The ten largest make up roughly 7.2% of the sample. Focal radiation therapy combined with CTLA-4 blockade (ipilimumab) was tested in patients with chemo-refractory metastatic non-small-cell lung cancer.

The receptor was derived from a human donor with non-small cell lung cancer who had stable disease on radiotherapy plus ipilimumab. Sequences were derived from peripheral blood, sampled from a patient treated with radiotherapy plus ipilimumab. The chain couples TRBV2 to TRBJ2-2, with 8 junctional bases fitting TRBD2. The CDR3 is CASSVSGTMTGELFF. In nucleotide form, the sequence is TGTGCCAGCAGTGTTAGCGGGACGATGACCGGGGAGCTGTTTTTT.